The TCR beta chain under discussion was sequenced for a study of blood T cell repertoires in COVID-19. Study in general: Samples came from the United States, Italy and Spain, spanning acute and convalescent COVID-19. T cells, B-cell-depleted T cells, or PBMCs supplied cDNA or gDNA.

In the original analysis: The authors estimated nucleated cell counts from reference gene primer amplification. Some clones are missing from TCRdb's copy, which holds only in-frame ones; the method was immunoSEQ multiplex PCR. D and trimming come from the DNA, and the V and J calls and clone size come from that table. The table has some 79,000 clones, roughly 89% seen once. This clone was seen a few times. The CDR3 is made up of 15 amino acids. Germline V gives CDR1 LGHNA, CDR2 YSLEER. J gave up 6 bases and V 4 bases, and 4 bases lay outside the gene matches. The receptor's source is a man in his 70s with active or convalescent COVID-19. The sequencing input was peripheral blood. This rearrangement joins TRBV4-3 to TRBJ1-6; TRBD1 matches at 9 bases. CDR3 region: CASSLGQGVNSPLHF. In nucleotides, the CDR3 is TGCGCCAGCAGCCTGGGACAGGGTGTTAATTCACCCCTCCACTTT.